The T cell receptor beta chain described here comes from a study of T cell responses to AZD1222 COVID-19 vaccine (dated by TCRdb to about 2021). About the full investigation: TCR sequencing covered more than 230 trial participants: 200 to 220 given two doses of AZD1222 and some 25 given two doses of MenACWY control vaccine. Trial participants were enrolled by age into 18-55, 56-69 and 70-plus year subgroups, with roughly 160, 29 and 62 TCR-sequenced participants respectively. The paper as a whole reports these results and caveats: After two AZD1222 doses, spike-specific TCR breadth and depth were significantly higher than at day 0 and than in MenACWY recipients. Epitopes outside the regions mutated in the B.1.351 and B.1.1.7 variants were reportedly recognized by nearly half of the unique spike-specific TCRs. Most participants were white British and females outnumbered males, and the authors suggested that clonal diversity may have been underestimated. In the small 56-69-year group, the increase in depth fell short of significance, most likely because of low power. Conclusions about previously exposed vaccinees are limited, since just 5 to 7 AZD1222 recipients were seropositive for SARS-CoV-2 at baseline. Because no samples from the day 14 peak response were available, repertoires could be characterized only after the peak T cell response. The whole spike protein was spanned by vaccine-associated CD4 TCRs, and dominant responses were seen in regions 160-218 and 743-854.

Remarks on this clone: Its antigen remains undetermined. The input lacks base qualities; no much larger clone sits a single base away.

The CDR3, from cysteine to phenylalanine, totals 12 residues. The entry retains the CDR3 DNA only, 36 bases that are in frame from base 1. Sequences SGDLS (CDR1) and YYNGEE (CDR2) are obtained from the germline V gene. V trim: 1 base; J trim: 7 bases; unmatched bases: 0. The CDR3 regions of human TCRbeta chains were analyzed by immunosequencing. As for how the authors treated the data: TCRs in the repertoires were matched against a reference library of SARS-CoV-2-specific TCRs that had been generated with the MIRA antigen-specificity platform. Breadth was defined as the fraction of unique TCRs that were SARS-CoV-2-associated, and depth was defined as the fraction of total T cells that were SARS-CoV-2-associated. Using the MIRA data, every spike-specific TCR was mapped to the spike region that the TCR reacted to and assigned to either a CD4 or a CD8 class. Log10-transformed breadth and depth values were compared by one-way ANOVA with Sidak's multiple comparisons tests. Here the immuneACCESS table is served through TCRdb, limited to in-frame sequences with V and J called. Missing clones are a known gap in these copies; in checked studies unresolved V genes cover under half, and the rest lacks a known reason. That table supplies the V and J calls and clone size; D and trimming were determined from the DNA. This sample gives 130,000 or so clones in total; 75% to 85% of them show up just once. Together, the top ten hold roughly a quarter of the sample.

The time point label, read with the paper, signifies: about 28 days (+/-7) after the second vaccine dose. AZD1222 recipients whose second dose came at about 4 weeks and those whose second dose came at about 12 weeks were combined into one group, since spike-specific TCR depth and breadth did not differ between the two schedules. Vaccinee samples came from UK trials COV001 and COV002, including a single-blind randomized controlled phase 2/3 trial of AZD1222 (ChAdOx1 nCoV-19) in healthy adults. Trial participant PBMC samples were collected at day 0 and day 28 after the second dose for TCRbeta chain sequencing.

The V and J genes are TRBV9 and TRBJ1-2; TRBD1 lines up with 8 middle nucleotides. The sequence was collected from an adult who received the AZD1222 COVID-19 vaccine. The sequencing here drew on peripheral blood, taken 28 days after the second AZD1222 dose. The CDR3 amino acid sequence is: CASSVTGGGYTF. DNA sequence: TGTGCCAGCAGCGTAACAGGGGGTGGCTACACCTTC.